Each of the 13 T cell receptor beta chains below was sequenced from the same sample in a study of technical replicates of blood from a handful of donors. Repertoires were generated with immunoSEQ multiplex PCR, while TCRdb's copy carries only in-frame clones and drops some. The sample consists of some 70,000 clones, 95% to 96% of them appearing once. Sequencing used T cells isolated from PBMCs. The receptors originated from a human donor in good health.

The chain combines TRBV6-5 with TRBJ2-5, with a possible D match to TRBD2 (5 bases). Trimming shortened V by 4 bases and J by 1 base, and 13 bases separated the two germline ends. There are 15 residues in the CDR3. The germline CDR1 and CDR2 sequences are MNHEY and SVGAGI. This chain's CDR3 is CASSSHEGFQETQYF. DNA for the CDR3: TGTGCCAGCAGTTCACACGAGGGCTTCCAAGAGACCCAGTACTTC.

This rearrangement joins TRBV11-3 to TRBJ2-1, with D perhaps matching TRBD1 (6 bases). CDR3 length: 15 residues. Trimming cost V 5 bases and J 6 bases, with 17 bases left between them. Per germline, CDR1 SGHNT and CDR2 YENEEA. The CDR3: CASSKTQGWSNEQFF. The DNA for the CDR3 is TGTGCCAGCAGCAAGACCCAGGGGTGGTCCAATGAGCAGTTCTTC.

The chain combines TRBV18 with TRBJ2-7; 9 bases fit TRBD1. V trimming: 3 bases; J trimming: 0 bases; junction bases outside the gene matches: 15. Germline-derived CDR1 and CDR2 are KGHSH and LQKENI. The CDR3 spans 19 residues. The CDR3 DNA reads as TGTGCCAGCTCACCCCAACGTAGGGACGGGACAGGGAGCTCCTACGAGCAGTACTTC. The encoded protein is CASSPQRRDGTGSSYEQYF.

V gene TRBV7-3 combines with J gene TRBJ2-5; TRBD2 agrees at 7 bases. Germline V gene sequence: CDR1 SGHTA, CDR2 FQGTGA. V lost 0 bases and J lost 2; bases outside the gene matches: 3. This CDR3 region has 15 residues. Written as DNA, the CDR3 is TGTGCCAGCAGCTTAACTCGCGGGGGACAAGAGACCCAGTACTTC. This translates into CASSLTRGGQETQYF.

The V gene is TRBV2, the J gene TRBJ2-7, with 7 positions matching TRBD2. Per the germline V gene, CDR1 is SNHLY and CDR2 is FYNNEI. The junction had 14 bases not matched to a gene; V was cut back by 3 bases and J by 6 bases. This CDR3 spans 16 amino acids. The CDR3 bases are TGTGCCAGCAGTGAGAGTTTCGGGGAGGGTAGAGGCGAGCAGTACTTC. It translates to CASSESFGEGRGEQYF.

The rearrangement joins TRBV12-5 to TRBJ1-4; 8 positions match TRBD1. After removal of 7 bases from V and 4 bases from J, the junction contained 17 bases not matched to a gene. Germline V CDR1 and CDR2: LGHNT, FRNRAP. The CDR3 loop spans 18 amino acids. The chain's CDR3 is CASALRGRGLLLNEKLFF. The CDR3 bases are TGTGCTAGTGCCCTTAGGGGCAGGGGGCTCCTACTTAATGAAAAACTGTTTTTT.

The rearrangement links TRBV7-2 to TRBJ1-1; no clear D. This CDR3 spans 15 amino acids. V was pared by 5 bases and J by 0 bases, with 13 bases between. The germline V gene has CDR1 SGHTA and CDR2 FQGNSA. In DNA, the CDR3 is TGTGCCAGCAGCCGAGGTGTACACATGAACACTGAAGCTTTCTTT. Its protein is CASSRGVHMNTEAFF.

This chain connects TRBV9 to TRBJ1-6; TRBD1 matches at 7 bases. The CDR3 is made up of 16 amino acids. From germline, CDR1 is SGDLS and CDR2 YYNGEE. The junction had 5 bases not matched to a gene; V was cut back by 3 bases and J by 2 bases. The CDR3 region has the DNA TGTGCCAGCAGCGCGGAACAGGGGCCCTATAATTCACCCCTCCACTTT. Encoded protein: CASSAEQGPYNSPLHF.

This chain joins TRBV11-2 and TRBJ2-4; D might be TRBD1 (6 bases). CDR3 size: 18 residues. From germline, CDR1 is SGHAT and CDR2 FQNNGV. V dropped 1 base and J dropped 1 base, with 17 bases sitting between them. CDR3: CASSLGDGRGRAKNIQYF. As DNA, the CDR3 is TGTGCCAGCAGCTTAGGGGATGGCAGGGGAAGGGCCAAAAACATTCAGTACTTC.

The V and J genes are TRBV6-1 and TRBJ1-1; 9 nucleotides align to TRBD1. CDR1 and CDR2 (germline): MNHNS, SASEGT. The V and J ends lost 4 bases and 3 bases, in that order; junction bases with no gene match: 9. The CDR3 runs 16 residues. The DNA for the CDR3 is TGTGCCAGCAGTGGAAGACAGGGGGGACAGGACACTGAAGCTTTCTTT. Protein: CASSGRQGGQDTEAFF.

The gene calls are TRBV4-1 and TRBJ1-2; TRBD1 matches 8 bases. Germline assignment: CDR1 MGHRA and CDR2 YSYEKL. Trimming took 1 base from V and 5 from J; bases not matched to a gene: 6. The CDR3 loop spans 15 amino acids. The CDR3 nucleotides read TGCGCCAGCAGCCAAGTCGGGCAGGGGGCGTATGGCTACACCTTC. Encoded protein: CASSQVGQGAYGYTF.

The chain combines TRBV7-9 with TRBJ2-2; 8 nucleotides match TRBD2. Germline assignment: CDR1 SEHNR and CDR2 FQNEAQ (reference sequence). CDR3 length: 16 amino acids. With 5 bases clipped from V and 3 bases from J, the junction kept 8 bases outside the gene matches. CDR3 sequence: CASSVGLAGDTGELFF. As DNA, the CDR3 is TGTGCCAGCAGCGTGGGGCTAGCGGGCGACACCGGGGAGCTGTTTTTT.

The V gene is TRBV28, the J gene TRBJ2-1; 9 bases fit TRBD2. Germline CDR1 is MDHEN and CDR2 is SYDVKM. Trimming took 6 bases from V and 8 from J; bases not matched to a gene: 17. The length of the CDR3 is 17 residues. DNA of the CDR3: TGTGCCAGCAGCCTCACTTTTAGCGGGAGAGATAGGGATGAGCAGTTCTTC. Its protein product is CASSLTFSGRDRDEQFF.